Following are 25 T cell receptor beta chains from one sample sequenced in a study of T cells in localized non-small cell lung cancer. Sequencing used immunoSEQ multiplex PCR; TCRdb keeps in-frame clones, though not all of them. The repertoire holds approximately 47,000 clones, about 88% seen once, with roughly 2.5% in the top ten. The source was PBMCs, collected before any cancer treatment. Receptors originate from a man aged 40-75 years with stage II lung adenocarcinoma.

The chain recombines TRBV2 with TRBJ1-4, with 9 nucleotides matching TRBD1. The germline V gene has CDR1 SNHLY and CDR2 FYNNEI. Trimming cost V 2 bases and J 7 bases; bases outside gene matches: 14. The length of the CDR3 is 18 residues. The DNA of the CDR3 is TGTGCCAGCAGTGAACCCCTGACAGGGGGGTCTTCTCGTGAAAAACTGTTTTTT. It specifies CASSEPLTGGSSREKLFF.

V is TRBV6-4 and J is TRBJ2-7; D not resolved. There are 15 residues in the CDR3. Germline loops: CDR1 MRHNA, CDR2 SNTAGT. V was shortened by 4 bases and J by 0 bases, with 13 bases between the two germline ends. DNA of the CDR3: TGTGCCAGCAGTGGGGTAGGCTATCTCTCCTACGAGCAGTACTTC. Amino acids: CASSGVGYLSYEQYF.

The chain uses TRBV7-2 and TRBJ2-3, with D perhaps matching TRBD2 (6 bases). Trimming took 1 base from V and 0 from J, leaving 11 bases between them. The CDR3 has 16 amino acids. Germline assignment: CDR1 SGHTA and CDR2 FQGNSA. CDR3 bases: TGTGCCAGCAGCTTAGATCTAGCGTCTAGCACAGATACGCAGTATTTT. Residues: CASSLDLASSTDTQYF.

This clone was counted between two and nine times. V is TRBV28 and J is TRBJ2-2; D tentatively fits TRBD1 or TRBD2 (5 bases each). Germline assignment: CDR1 MDHEN and CDR2 SYDVKM. The CDR3 covers 14 residues. The ends were cut back, 6 bases at V and 6 bases at J, with 14 bases in the middle. DNA of the CDR3: TGTGCCAGCAGAATCCCGGGACGGGCCGGGGAGCTGTTTTTT. This gives the protein CASRIPGRAGELFF.

The chain joins TRBV11-2 to TRBJ1-3; no firm D call. The CDR3 sequence is 15 residues long. Germline CDR1 reads SGHAT; CDR2 reads FQNNGV. The ends were cut back, 3 bases at V and 4 bases at J, with 13 bases in the middle. For the CDR3, the DNA is TGTGCCAGCAGCTTTAACGTTCTTCAGGGAAACACCATATATTTT. It encodes CASSFNVLQGNTIYF.

The J gene is TRBJ2-3, the V gene TRBV7-9, with D uncertain. Between the trimmed V and J ends, which lost 10 bases and 8 bases, there was a span of 19 bases. CDR1 and CDR2 from the germline V gene are SEHNR and FQNEAQ (reference sequence). The CDR3 has 13 residues. The CDR3 loop reads CATQDGVVGTQYF. CDR3 nucleotides: TGTGCCACCCAGGATGGGGTGGTAGGTACGCAGTATTTT.

J is TRBJ2-5 and V is TRBV5-6; D uncertain. The V and J ends lost 6 bases and 5 bases respectively, with 14 bases between them. CDR1 and CDR2 (germline): SGHDT, YYEEEE. The CDR3 consists of 13 residues. The CDR3 reads CASKGPGQETQYF. In nucleotides, the CDR3 is TGTGCCAGCAAAGGTCCCGGGCAGGAGACCCAGTACTTC.

The J gene is TRBJ1-2, the V gene TRBV10-3, with a weak D call TRBD1 (5 bases). The CDR3 sequence is 15 residues long. V was shortened by 7 bases and J by 4 bases, with 19 bases between the two germline ends. Germline V CDR1 and CDR2: ENHRY, SYGVKD. The CDR3 DNA sequence: TGTGCCATCAATGGGGACCCTAGGAGCCTCTATGGCTACACCTTC. Translating gives CAINGDPRSLYGYTF.

V and J are TRBV9 and TRBJ1-1, with no clear D. CDR1 and CDR2 from the germline V gene are SGDLS and YYNGEE. The length of the CDR3 is 15 residues. V shed 0 bases and J shed 6 bases, with 15 bases lying between them. CDR3: CASSVGAEPGSEAFF. The CDR3 bases are TGTGCCAGCAGCGTAGGGGCAGAGCCCGGCTCTGAAGCTTTCTTT.

This chain joins TRBV5-1 and TRBJ2-5; 7 positions match TRBD1. Germline V gene data show CDR1 as SGHRS and CDR2 as YFSETQ. The CDR3 runs 14 residues. Trimming cost V 4 bases and J 1 base; bases outside gene matches: 4. Here the CDR3 DNA reads TGCGCCAGCAGCCCAACAGGGGCCCAAGAGACCCAGTACTTC. Protein sequence: CASSPTGAQETQYF.

The chain is built from TRBV5-8 and TRBJ2-5; D tentatively reads TRBD1 or TRBD2 (5 bases each). Germline V gives CDR1 SGHTS, CDR2 YDEGEE. This CDR3 contains 17 residues. V was clipped by 4 bases and J by 0 bases, with 19 bases between them. The DNA of the CDR3 is TGTGCCAGCAGCCGTGGGGAAATAGGGGAGTACCAAGAGACCCAGTACTTC. Translating gives CASSRGEIGEYQETQYF.

The gene calls are TRBV6-5 and TRBJ2-1; possible D gene TRBD2, 5 bases. Trimming left V 6 bases short and J 8 bases short, with 11 bases between. The CDR3 has 12 residues. Germline CDR1 reads MNHEY; CDR2 reads SVGAGI. For the CDR3, the DNA is TGTGCCAGCAGCCCCACTAGAGATGAGCAGTTCTTC. Its translation: CASSPTRDEQFF.

The chain combines TRBV10-3 with TRBJ1-1; no clear D. The germline V gene has CDR1 ENHRY and CDR2 SYGVKD. With 8 bases removed from V and 0 bases from J, the gap between germline ends came to 13 bases. The CDR3 runs to 14 residues. As DNA, the CDR3 is TGTGCCATCTCCGCCAGATCTCTGAACACTGAAGCTTTCTTT. Translating gives CAISARSLNTEAFF.

This rearrangement joins TRBV30 to TRBJ2-2; D is perhaps TRBD1 (5 bases). The germline V gene encodes CDR1 GTSNPN and CDR2 SVGIG (reference sequence). Trimming pared 0 bases from V and 1 base from J, leaving 6 bases between. The CDR3 covers 14 residues. The CDR3 sequence: CAWSVGQNTGELFF. CDR3 DNA: TGTGCCTGGAGTGTCGGACAGAACACCGGGGAGCTGTTTTTT. The full variable domain, in which reference TRBV30 and TRBJ2-2 provide the parts outside the CDR3, is SQTIHQWPATLVQPVGSPLSLECTVEGTSNPNLYWYRQAAGRGLQLLFYSVGIGQISSEVPQNLSASRPQDRQFILSSKKLLLSDSGFYLCAWSVGQNTGELFFGEGSRLTVL.

This clone has just a few counts. The chain has TRBV7-2 and TRBJ2-5, with a weak D call TRBD2 (6 bases). The CDR3 spans 13 residues. Deletions cut 5 bases from V and 5 bases from J, with 12 bases between. Germline assignment: CDR1 SGHTA and CDR2 FQGNSA. The CDR3 reads CASSVTRRETQYF. The CDR3 bases are TGTGCCAGCAGCGTGACTAGGAGGGAGACCCAGTACTTC.

This chain connects TRBV4-2 to TRBJ2-1; D tentatively fits TRBD1 or TRBD2 (5 bases each). Trimming stripped 1 base from V and 6 bases from J, with 25 bases between. Germline V CDR1 and CDR2: LGHNA, YNFKEQ. The CDR3 length is 19 residues. The CDR3, as DNA: TGTGCCAGCAGCCAAGGCCATTTTCGAGGGGTAAACGACATCAATGAGCAGTTCTTC. The encoded protein is CASSQGHFRGVNDINEQFF.

This sequence joins TRBV7-3 and TRBJ2-1; TRBD1 matches 8 bases. The ends lost 5 bases at V and 5 bases at J; junction bases unmatched: 8. This CDR3 has 15 residues. Germline V gene lookup returns CDR1 SGHTA and CDR2 FQGTGA. CDR3 region: CASSRQGAVDNEQFF. CDR3 coding DNA: TGTGCCAGCAGCCGCCAGGGGGCGGTGGACAATGAGCAGTTCTTC.

V gene TRBV27 combines with J gene TRBJ1-3; perhaps TRBD1 as D (6 bases). V shed 3 bases and J shed 4 bases, with 10 bases lying between them. Germline loops: CDR1 MNHEY, CDR2 SMNVEV (reference sequence). The CDR3 extends over 14 amino acids. CDR3 DNA sequence: TGTGCCAGCAGTTTTGGGGGGGCCGGAAACACCATATATTTT. Its protein product is CASSFGGAGNTIYF.

The chain joins TRBV4-1 to TRBJ2-6; D is ambiguous. From germline, CDR1 is MGHRA and CDR2 YSYEKL. This CDR3 region has 16 residues. V was cut by 4 bases and J by 0 bases, with 10 bases left in between. CDR3 nucleotides: TGCGCCAGCAGCCCTCACAGCCCCTCTGGGGCCAACGTCCTGACTTTC. This sequence encodes CASSPHSPSGANVLTF.

The rearrangement links TRBV9 to TRBJ2-5; D is perhaps TRBD1 (6 bases). The ends were cut back, 2 bases at V and 5 bases at J, with 13 bases in the middle. The V gene's germline CDR1 is SGDLS and CDR2 YYNGEE. The CDR3 is made up of 14 amino acids. DNA for the CDR3: TGTGCCAGCAGCGTTCAGGGGTTCGGGGAGACCCAGTACTTC. Its protein product is CASSVQGFGETQYF.

V gene TRBV11-3 combines with J gene TRBJ2-2, with D possibly being TRBD1 or TRBD2 (5 bases each). Germline V lookup: CDR1 SGHNT, CDR2 YENEEA. Trimming left V 4 bases short and J 0 bases short, with 9 bases between. The length of the CDR3 is 15 residues. As DNA, the CDR3 is TGTGCCAGCAGCTCGGGACCGTCGAACACCGGGGAGCTGTTTTTT. Encoded protein: CASSSGPSNTGELFF.

This clone was seen once. This chain connects TRBV30 to TRBJ1-4, with TRBD1 matching 7 bases. In germline, CDR1 is GTSNPN, CDR2 SVGIG (reference sequence). V lost 4 bases to trimming and J lost 8 bases; unmatched junction nucleotides: 7. The CDR3 length is 13 residues. DNA for the CDR3: TGTGCCTGGACAGGGGGAGCACAGGAAAAACTGTTTTTT. It encodes CAWTGGAQEKLFF.

This CDR3 is CASIRGVGADYGYTF. The CDR3, as DNA: TGTGCCAGCATCCGGGGCGTCGGCGCTGACTATGGCTACACCTTC. This chain joins TRBV6-1 and TRBJ1-2, with D perhaps TRBD1 (5 bases). This CDR3 is built from 15 residues. Germline V CDR1 and CDR2: MNHNS, SASEGT. Trimming took off 7 bases at V and 3 bases at J, with 18 bases between the two ends.

This chain uses TRBV30 with TRBJ1-5, with D uncertain. V was cut by 0 bases and J by 4 bases, with 13 bases left in between. Germline CDR1 is GTSNPN and CDR2 is SVGIG (reference sequence). The CDR3 covers 15 residues. CDR3 DNA: TGTGCCTGGAGTGTACGCGGGCCTTCTAATCAGCCCCAGCATTTT. This sequence encodes CAWSVRGPSNQPQHF. Variable domain in full (rest from reference TRBV30 and TRBJ1-5): SQTIHQWPATLVQPVGSPLSLECTVEGTSNPNLYWYRQAAGRGLQLLFYSVGIGQISSEVPQNLSASRPQDRQFILSSKKLLLSDSGFYLCAWSVRGPSNQPQHFGDGTRLSIL.

The chain combines TRBV6-1 with TRBJ1-5, with D possibly matching TRBD1 (6 bases). This CDR3 contains 17 residues. V was clipped by 4 bases and J by 0 bases, with 16 bases between them. Germline V lookup: CDR1 MNHNS, CDR2 SASEGT. As DNA, the CDR3 is TGTGCCAGCAGTGGGGCAGGGGTCAACTATAGCAATCAGCCCCAGCATTTT. Protein sequence: CASSGAGVNYSNQPQHF.